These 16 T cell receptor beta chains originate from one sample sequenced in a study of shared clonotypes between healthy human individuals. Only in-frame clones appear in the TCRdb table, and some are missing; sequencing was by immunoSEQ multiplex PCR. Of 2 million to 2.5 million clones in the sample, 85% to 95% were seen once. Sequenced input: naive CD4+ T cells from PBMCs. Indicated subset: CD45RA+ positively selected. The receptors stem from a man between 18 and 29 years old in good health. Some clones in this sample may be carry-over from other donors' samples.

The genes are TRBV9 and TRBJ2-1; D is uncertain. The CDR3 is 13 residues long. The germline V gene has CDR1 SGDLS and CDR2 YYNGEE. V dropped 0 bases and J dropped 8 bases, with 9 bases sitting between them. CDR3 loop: CASSVDPADEQFF. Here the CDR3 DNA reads TGTGCCAGCAGCGTAGATCCCGCGGATGAGCAGTTCTTC.

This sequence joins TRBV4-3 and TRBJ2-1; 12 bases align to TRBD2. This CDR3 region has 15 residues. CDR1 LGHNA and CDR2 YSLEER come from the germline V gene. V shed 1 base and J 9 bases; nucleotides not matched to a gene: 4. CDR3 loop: CASSQVLAGGLEQFF. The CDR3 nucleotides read TGCGCCAGCAGCCAAGTGCTAGCGGGAGGGCTTGAGCAGTTCTTC.

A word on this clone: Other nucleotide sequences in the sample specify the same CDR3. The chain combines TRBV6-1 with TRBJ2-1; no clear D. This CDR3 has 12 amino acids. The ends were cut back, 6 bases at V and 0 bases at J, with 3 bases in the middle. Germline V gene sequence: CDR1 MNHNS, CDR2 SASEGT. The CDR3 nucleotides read TGTGCCAGCAGAGCCTCCTACAATGAGCAGTTCTTC. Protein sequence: CASRASYNEQFF.

The CDR3 region is CASRESGGGLSYNEQFF. The DNA for the CDR3 is TGTGCCAGCAGGGAGAGCGGGGGTGGCCTCTCCTACAATGAGCAGTTCTTC. The rearrangement uses TRBV28 and TRBJ2-1; TRBD2 matches at 8 bases. This CDR3 has 17 residues. Germline assignment: CDR1 MDHEN and CDR2 SYDVKM. V lost 6 bases to trimming and J lost 0 bases; unmatched junction nucleotides: 10.

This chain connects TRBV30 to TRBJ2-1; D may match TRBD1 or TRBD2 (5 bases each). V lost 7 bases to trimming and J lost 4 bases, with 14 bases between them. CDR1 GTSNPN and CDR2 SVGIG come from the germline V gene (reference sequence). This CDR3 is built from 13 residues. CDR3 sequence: CASTGTRYNEQFF. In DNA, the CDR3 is TGTGCCTCGACCGGGACCCGGTACAATGAGCAGTTCTTC.

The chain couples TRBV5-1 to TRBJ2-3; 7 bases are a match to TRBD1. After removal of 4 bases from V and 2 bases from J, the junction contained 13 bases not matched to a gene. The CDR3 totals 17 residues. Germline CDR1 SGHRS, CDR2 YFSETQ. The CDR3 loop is CASSPLPPTGNTDTQYF. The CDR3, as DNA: TGCGCCAGCAGCCCCCTACCTCCGACAGGGAACACAGATACGCAGTATTTT.

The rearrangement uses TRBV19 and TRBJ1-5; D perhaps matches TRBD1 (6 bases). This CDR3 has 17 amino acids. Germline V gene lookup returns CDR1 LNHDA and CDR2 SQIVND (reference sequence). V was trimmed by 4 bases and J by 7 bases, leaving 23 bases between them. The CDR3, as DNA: TGTGCCAGTAGTACGGGCCGGGGACACCTGAGGGACCAGCCCCAGCATTTT. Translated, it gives CASSTGRGHLRDQPQHF.

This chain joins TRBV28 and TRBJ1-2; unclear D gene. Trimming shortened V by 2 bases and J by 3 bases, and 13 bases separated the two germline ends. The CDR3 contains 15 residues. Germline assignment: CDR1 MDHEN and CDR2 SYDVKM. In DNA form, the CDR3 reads TGTGCCAGCAGTTTACCTGGCAGGAACGACTATGGCTACACCTTC. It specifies CASSLPGRNDYGYTF.

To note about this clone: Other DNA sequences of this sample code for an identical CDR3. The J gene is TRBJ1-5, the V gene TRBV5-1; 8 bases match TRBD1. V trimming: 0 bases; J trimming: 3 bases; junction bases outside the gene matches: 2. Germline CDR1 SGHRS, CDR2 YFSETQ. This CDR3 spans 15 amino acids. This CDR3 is CASSLGGQVNQPQHF. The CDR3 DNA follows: TGCGCCAGCAGCTTGGGGGGACAGGTCAATCAGCCCCAGCATTTT. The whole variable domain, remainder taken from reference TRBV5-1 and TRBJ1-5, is KAGVTQTPRYLIKTRGQQVTLSCSPISGHRSVSWYQQTPGQGLQFLFEYFSETQRNKGNFPGRFSGRQFSNSRSEMNVSTLELGDSALYLCASSLGGQVNQPQHFGDGTRLSIL.

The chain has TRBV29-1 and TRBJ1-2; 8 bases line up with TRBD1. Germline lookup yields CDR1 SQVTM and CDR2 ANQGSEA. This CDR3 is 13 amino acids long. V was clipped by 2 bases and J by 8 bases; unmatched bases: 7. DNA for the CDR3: TGCAGCGTTGAAAGGACAGGGTCGTCCGGCTACACCTTC. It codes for CSVERTGSSGYTF.

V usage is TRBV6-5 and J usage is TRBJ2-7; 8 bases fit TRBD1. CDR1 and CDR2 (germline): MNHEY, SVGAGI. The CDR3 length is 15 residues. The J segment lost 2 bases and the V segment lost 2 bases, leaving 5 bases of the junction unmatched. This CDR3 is CASSYTDRGPYEQYF. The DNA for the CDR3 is TGTGCCAGCAGTTACACCGACAGGGGACCCTACGAGCAGTACTTC.

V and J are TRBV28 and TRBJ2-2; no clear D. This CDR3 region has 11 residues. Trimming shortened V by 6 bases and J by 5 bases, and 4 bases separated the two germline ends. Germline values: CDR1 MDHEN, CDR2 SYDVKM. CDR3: CASRLTGELFF. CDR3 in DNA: TGTGCCAGCAGGCTAACCGGGGAGCTGTTTTTT.

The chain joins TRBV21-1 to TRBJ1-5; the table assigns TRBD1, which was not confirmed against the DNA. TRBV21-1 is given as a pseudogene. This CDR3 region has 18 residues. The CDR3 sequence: CASLPCSDRGPSNQPQHF. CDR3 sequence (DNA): TGTGCCAGCCTTCCCTGCTCGGACAGGGGGCCCTCTAATCAGCCCCAGCATTTT.

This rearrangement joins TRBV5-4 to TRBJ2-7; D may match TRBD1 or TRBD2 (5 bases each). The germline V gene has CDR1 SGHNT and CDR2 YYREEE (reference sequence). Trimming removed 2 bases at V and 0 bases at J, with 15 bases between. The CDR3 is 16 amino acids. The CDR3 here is CASSLRGTLSSYEQYF. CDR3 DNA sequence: TGTGCCAGCAGCTTAAGAGGGACCCTAAGCTCCTACGAGCAGTACTTC.

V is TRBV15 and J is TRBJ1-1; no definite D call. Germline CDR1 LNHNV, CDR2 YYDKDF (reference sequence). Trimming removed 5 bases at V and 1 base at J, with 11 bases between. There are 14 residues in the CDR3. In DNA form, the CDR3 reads TGTGCCACCAGCTTTTCCAGGCCGAACACTGAAGCTTTCTTT. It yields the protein CATSFSRPNTEAFF.

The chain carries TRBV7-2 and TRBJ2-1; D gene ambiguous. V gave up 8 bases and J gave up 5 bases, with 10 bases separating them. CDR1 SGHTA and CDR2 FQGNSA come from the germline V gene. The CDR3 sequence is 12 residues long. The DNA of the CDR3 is TGTGCCAGCGGTACGTTTGACAATGAGCAGTTCTTC. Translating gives CASGTFDNEQFF.